This T cell receptor (beta chain) was found in a study of kidney transplant recipient with SARS-CoV-2 infection. Via MiXCR, TCRdb re-called the reads, giving one row per CDR3 protein. The table has 200,000 to 250,000 distinct CDR3 sequences, under 30% seen once. Trimming cost V 7 bases and J 5 bases, with 13 bases left between them. In germline, CDR1 is LNHDA, CDR2 SQIVND (reference sequence). CDR3 size: 13 residues. This clonotype was observed many times. Sequenced here: a blood sample, sampled at baseline and between days 110 and 120 from a kidney transplant recipient. The chain has TRBV19 and TRBJ2-3; D may match TRBD1 or TRBD2 (5 bases each). The clonotype originates from a male patient aged 25 to 39 who had COVID-19 and was a kidney transplant recipient. Some of the T cells may derive from the graft donor. For the CDR3, the DNA is TGTGCCAGTATCTCCAAGGGGAGAGATACGCAGTATTTT. Protein: CASISKGRDTQYF.